What follows describes a single TCR beta chain. Antigen unknown. Repeated repertoire sampling spanned the course of chemoradiotherapy. The data originate from a study of chemoradiotherapy in HPV16-positive cancers. Overall study: A couple of HPV16-positive patients' cells yielded candidate HPV-specific clones and common motifs. Study outcomes and limitations: Candidate HPV-specific clones and E7-related TCR motifs grew in tumor during treatment. In HPV16-positive patients, HPV-responsive T-cell expansion tracked better recurrence-free survival.

The CDR3 is 17 amino acids. Germline V gene sequence: CDR1 SSHAT, CDR2 FNYEAQ (reference sequence). The ends were cut back, 2 bases at V and 1 base at J, with 17 bases in the middle. TCRdb keeps only in-frame clones here, not all; method: immunoSEQ multiplex PCR. The sample records 710 or so clones, roughly 90% being singletons. The sequence came from a human donor with HPV-associated anogenital cancer. The chain joins TRBV7-7 to TRBJ2-5; D gene unclear. The source was tumor tissue, collected from a patient who underwent chemoradiotherapy. The DNA of the CDR3 is TGTGCCAGCAGCTTATTGCCCCCGGGTCGCACCCAAGAGACCCAGTACTTC. Residues: CASSLLPPGRTQETQYF. Variable domain in full (rest from reference TRBV7-7 and TRBJ2-5): GAGVSQSPRYKVTKRGQDVTLRCDPISSHATLYWYQQALGQGPEFLTYFNYEAQPDKSGLPSDRFSAERPEGSISTLTIQRTEQRDSAMYRCASSLLPPGRTQETQYFGPGTRLLVL.